This passage covers 16 T cell receptor beta chains from one sample sequenced in a study of radiation and T cells in renal cell carcinoma. Time point reported: baseline pretreatment blood. Treatment indicated: 15 Gy SBRT to primary tumor, nephrectomy 4 weeks later. Method: immunoSEQ multiplex PCR; TCRdb's copy keeps in-frame clones and lacks some. There are about 49,000 clones in the sample; 65% to 90% occur only once, and roughly 30% lies in the top ten. The sequencing used blood, collected from a patient whose treatment included radiotherapy and nephrectomy. These receptors all come from a woman in her 70s with renal cell carcinoma.

This sequence joins TRBV5-1 and TRBJ1-2, with 7 bases matching TRBD1. The junction had 7 bases not matched to a gene; V was cut back by 1 base and J by 7 bases. Germline assignment: CDR1 SGHRS and CDR2 YFSETQ. This CDR3 is 14 amino acids long. The CDR3 region is CASSLTTGATGYTF. CDR3 sequence (DNA): TGCGCCAGCAGCTTGACTACAGGGGCGACTGGCTACACCTTC.

The CDR3 spells CAWSVQGEGGYTF. The CDR3 region has the DNA TGTGCCTGGAGTGTACAGGGGGAAGGCGGCTACACCTTC. The chain couples TRBV30 to TRBJ1-2; 8 bases line up with TRBD1. Germline CDR1 and CDR2: GTSNPN and SVGIG (reference sequence). V shed 0 bases, J shed 8 bases, and the junction held 5 bases outside the gene matches. The CDR3 has 13 amino acids.

The chain links TRBV9 to TRBJ1-4; 7 bases align to TRBD1. Germline CDR1 reads SGDLS; CDR2 reads YYNGEE. Unmatched junction bases numbered 6, after V lost 3 bases and J lost 7 bases. This CDR3 comprises 14 residues. This chain's CDR3 is CASSAGGQSEKLFF. The CDR3 nucleotides are TGTGCCAGCAGCGCCGGGGGACAGTCTGAAAAACTGTTTTTT.

This clone was detected once. This chain links TRBV7-9 with TRBJ2-5, with 10 bases that match TRBD1. This CDR3 spans 16 amino acids. The germline V gene encodes CDR1 SEHNR and CDR2 FQNEAQ (reference sequence). V shed 5 bases and J 2 bases; nucleotides not matched to a gene: 8. The CDR3 DNA reads as TGTGCCAGCAGCGGACCCCGGGACAGGGGTCAAGAGACCCAGTACTTC. The encoded protein is CASSGPRDRGQETQYF.

The V gene is TRBV2, the J gene TRBJ1-1; D remains unclear. CDR3 length: 16 amino acids. Germline CDR1 and CDR2: SNHLY and FYNNEI. The V end lost 4 bases, the J end lost 5 bases, and 20 bases lay between the germline ends. The CDR3 DNA sequence: TGTGCCAGCAGTGCATCCAGCACGGGGATGGGGACTGAAGCTTTCTTT. Encoded protein: CASSASSTGMGTEAFF.

This chain joins TRBV19 and TRBJ1-5; D call uncertain. The V end lost 5 bases, the J end lost 7 bases, and 12 bases lay between the germline ends. The CDR3 is 13 amino acids. Germline lookup yields CDR1 LNHDA and CDR2 SQIVND (reference sequence). CDR3 protein: CASSGQESQPQHF. DNA of the CDR3: TGTGCCAGTAGTGGCCAGGAGTCCCAGCCCCAGCATTTT.

This clone turned up a few times. The rearrangement links TRBV5-1 to TRBJ1-3; D call uncertain. The germline V and J ends were trimmed by 3 bases and 0 bases, with 1 base remaining between them. Germline V gene lookup returns CDR1 SGHRS and CDR2 YFSETQ. CDR3 size: 12 residues. CDR3 nucleotide sequence: TGCGCCAGCAGCTACTCTGGAAACACCATATATTTT. This codes for CASSYSGNTIYF.

This chain links TRBV29-1 with TRBJ1-2; TRBD1 aligns across 10 bases. The CDR3 sequence is 13 residues long. The germline V gene encodes CDR1 SQVTM and CDR2 ANQGSEA. V dropped 7 bases and J dropped 7; count of bases not matched to a gene: 9. CDR3 loop: CSAGDRGLGGYTF. As DNA, the CDR3 is TGCAGCGCGGGGGACAGGGGATTGGGTGGCTACACCTTC.

CDR3 sequence (DNA): TGTGCCAGCAGCTTAGATCAAAACACCATATATTTT. Encoded protein: CASSLDQNTIYF. The chain uses TRBV7-9 and TRBJ1-3; D call uncertain. Germline CDR1 and CDR2: SEHNR and FQNEAQ (reference sequence). This CDR3 contains 12 residues. The V and J ends lost 1 base and 6 bases respectively, with 4 bases between them.

The J gene is TRBJ1-2, the V gene TRBV5-1; tentatively, D is TRBD1 (5 bases). CDR1 and CDR2 (germline): SGHRS, YFSETQ. The length of the CDR3 is 16 residues. Trimming pared 5 bases from V and 2 bases from J, leaving 19 bases between. The CDR3 protein is CASRSPGTTYNYGYTF. As DNA, the CDR3 is TGCGCCAGCAGATCTCCGGGGACGACTTACAACTATGGCTACACCTTC.

The chain employs TRBV30 and TRBJ2-2; D is possibly TRBD2 (5 bases). The CDR3 has 15 amino acids. V lost 3 bases to trimming and J lost 5 bases, with 16 bases between them. From germline, CDR1 is GTSNPN and CDR2 SVGIG (reference sequence). CDR3 residues: CAWRRAVVRTGELFF. For the CDR3, the DNA is TGTGCCTGGAGGCGGGCGGTGGTGAGGACCGGGGAGCTGTTTTTT.

The J gene is TRBJ1-2, the V gene TRBV25-1; 7 bases align to TRBD1. There are 17 residues in the CDR3. Germline V gene sequence: CDR1 MGHDK, CDR2 SYGVNS. V shed 3 bases, J shed 5 bases, and the junction held 15 bases outside the gene matches. CDR3 in DNA: TGTGCCAGCAGTGATGGGACAGCAGGAAACACTCCTTATGGCTACACCTTC. Translated, it gives CASSDGTAGNTPYGYTF.

The chain carries TRBV7-6 and TRBJ2-1; D is undetermined. Germline assignment: CDR1 SGHVS and CDR2 FNYEAQ. This CDR3 spans 12 amino acids. V was pared by 3 bases and J by 7 bases, with 7 bases between. The CDR3: CASSFGQNEQFF. Written as DNA, the CDR3 is TGTGCCAGCAGCTTCGGGCAAAATGAGCAGTTCTTC. Drawing the rest from reference TRBV7-6 and TRBJ2-1, the complete variable domain is GAGVSQSPRYKVTKRGQDVALRCDPISGHVSLYWYRQALGQGPEFLTYFNYEAQQDKSGLPNDRFSAERPEGSISTLTIQRTEQRDSAMYRCASSFGQNEQFFGPGTRLTVL.

The chain combines TRBV7-2 with TRBJ2-7; 10 positions agree with TRBD2. This CDR3 has 13 amino acids. Trimming cost V 7 bases and J 6 bases; bases outside gene matches: 6. Germline loops: CDR1 SGHTA, CDR2 FQGNSA. CDR3 amino acids: CASTSGSLGEQYF. DNA for the CDR3: TGTGCCAGCACTAGCGGGAGCTTAGGCGAGCAGTACTTC.

This chain joins TRBV18 and TRBJ2-7; TRBD2 agrees at 10 bases. Trimming took 6 bases from V and 2 from J; bases not matched to a gene: 7. The CDR3 runs 15 residues. Germline V CDR1 and CDR2: KGHSH, LQKENI. The DNA for the CDR3 is TGTGCCAGCTCCCGAACTAGCGGGAATACCTACGAGCAGTACTTC. Protein: CASSRTSGNTYEQYF.

The chain has TRBV6-5 and TRBJ1-1; 7 bases agree with TRBD1. The germline V gene encodes CDR1 MNHEY and CDR2 SVGAGI. This CDR3 has 14 residues. The V and J ends lost 5 bases and 3 bases, in that order; junction bases with no gene match: 6. DNA of the CDR3: TGTGCCAGCAGTATCGGGCAGGGGGACACTGAAGCTTTCTTT. It is translated as CASSIGQGDTEAFF.